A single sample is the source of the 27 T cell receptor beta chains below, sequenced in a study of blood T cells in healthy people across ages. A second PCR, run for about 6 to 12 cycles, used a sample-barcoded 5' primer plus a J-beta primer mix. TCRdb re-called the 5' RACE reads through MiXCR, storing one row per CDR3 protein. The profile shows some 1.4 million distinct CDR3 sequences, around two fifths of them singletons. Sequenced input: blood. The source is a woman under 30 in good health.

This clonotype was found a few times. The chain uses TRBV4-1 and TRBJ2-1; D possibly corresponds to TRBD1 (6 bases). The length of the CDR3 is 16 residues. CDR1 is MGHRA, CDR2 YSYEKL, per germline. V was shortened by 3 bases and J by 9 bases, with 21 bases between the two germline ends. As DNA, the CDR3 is TGCGCCAGCAGCCAGACCGGACAGTTTTTTGGAGGTGAGCAGTTCTTC. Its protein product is CASSQTGQFFGGEQFF.

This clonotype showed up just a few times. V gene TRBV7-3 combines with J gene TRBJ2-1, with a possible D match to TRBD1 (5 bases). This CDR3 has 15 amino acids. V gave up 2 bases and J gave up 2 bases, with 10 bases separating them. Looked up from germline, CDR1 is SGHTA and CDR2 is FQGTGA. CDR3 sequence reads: CASSLGATAYNEQFF. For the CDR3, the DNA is TGTGCCAGCAGCTTAGGGGCCACGGCCTACAATGAGCAGTTCTTC. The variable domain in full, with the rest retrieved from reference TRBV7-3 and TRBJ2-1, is GAGVSQTPSNKVTEKGKYVELRCDPISGHTALYWYRQSLGQGPEFLIYFQGTGAADDSGLPNDRFFAVRPEGSVSTLKIQRTERGDSAVYLCASSLGATAYNEQFFGPGTRLTVL.

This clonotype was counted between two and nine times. The CDR3 loop reads CAISEPRDRNFYGYTF. CDR3 DNA: TGTGCCATCAGTGAGCCGAGGGACAGGAACTTCTATGGCTACACCTTC. V usage is TRBV10-3 and J usage is TRBJ1-2; 8 positions match TRBD1. The trim removed 2 bases at V and 4 bases at J, leaving 9 bases unmatched. The CDR3 has 16 amino acids. The germline V gene encodes CDR1 ENHRY and CDR2 SYGVKD.

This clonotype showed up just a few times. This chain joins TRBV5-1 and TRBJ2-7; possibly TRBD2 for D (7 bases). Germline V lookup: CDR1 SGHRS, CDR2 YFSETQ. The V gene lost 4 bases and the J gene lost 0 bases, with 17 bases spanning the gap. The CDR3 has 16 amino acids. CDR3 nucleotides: TGCGCCAGCAGCCCGGGAGGAGGACAGAGCTCCTACGAGCAGTACTTC. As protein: CASSPGGGQSSYEQYF.

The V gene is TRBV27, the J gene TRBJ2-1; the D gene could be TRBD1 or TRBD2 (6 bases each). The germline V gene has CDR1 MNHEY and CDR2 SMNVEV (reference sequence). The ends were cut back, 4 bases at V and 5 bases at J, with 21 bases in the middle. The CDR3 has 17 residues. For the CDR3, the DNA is TGTGCCAGCAGTTATATCTCGGTACGGGGGCTGAACAATGAGCAGTTCTTC. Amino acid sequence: CASSYISVRGLNNEQFF.

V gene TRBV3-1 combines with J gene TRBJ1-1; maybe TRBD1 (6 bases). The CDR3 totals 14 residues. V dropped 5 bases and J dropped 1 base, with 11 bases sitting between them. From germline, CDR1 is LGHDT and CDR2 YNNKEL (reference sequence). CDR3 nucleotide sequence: TGTGCCAGCAGCTCAGGGGCGCCGAACACTGAAGCTTTCTTT. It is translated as CASSSGAPNTEAFF.

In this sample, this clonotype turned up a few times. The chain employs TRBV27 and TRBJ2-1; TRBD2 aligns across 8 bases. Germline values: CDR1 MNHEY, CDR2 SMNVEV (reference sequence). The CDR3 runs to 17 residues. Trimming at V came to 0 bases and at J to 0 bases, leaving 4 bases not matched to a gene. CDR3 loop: CASSLSAGGTSYNEQFF. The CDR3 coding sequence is TGTGCCAGCAGTTTATCGGCGGGAGGTACCTCCTACAATGAGCAGTTCTTC.

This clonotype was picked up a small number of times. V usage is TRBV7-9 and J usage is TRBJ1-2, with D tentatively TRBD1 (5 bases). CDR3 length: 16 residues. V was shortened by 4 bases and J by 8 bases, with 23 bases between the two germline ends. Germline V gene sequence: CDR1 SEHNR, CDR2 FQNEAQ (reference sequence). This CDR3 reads CASSSPGTQTARGYTF. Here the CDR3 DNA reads TGTGCCAGCAGCTCCCCCGGGACCCAAACAGCACGGGGCTACACCTTC.

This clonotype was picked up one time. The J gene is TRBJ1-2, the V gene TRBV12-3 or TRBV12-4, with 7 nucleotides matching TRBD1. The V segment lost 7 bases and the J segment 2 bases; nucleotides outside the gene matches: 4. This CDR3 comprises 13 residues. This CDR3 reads CASTRDSNYGYTF. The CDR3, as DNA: TGTGCCAGCACCCGGGACAGCAACTATGGCTACACCTTC.

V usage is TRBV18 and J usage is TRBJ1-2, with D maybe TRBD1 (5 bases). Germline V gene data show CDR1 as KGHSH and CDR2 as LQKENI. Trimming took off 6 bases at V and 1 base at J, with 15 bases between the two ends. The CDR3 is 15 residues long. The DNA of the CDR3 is TGTGCCAGCTCTCTCGACAGAGCTATTAACTATGGCTACACCTTC. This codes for CASSLDRAINYGYTF.

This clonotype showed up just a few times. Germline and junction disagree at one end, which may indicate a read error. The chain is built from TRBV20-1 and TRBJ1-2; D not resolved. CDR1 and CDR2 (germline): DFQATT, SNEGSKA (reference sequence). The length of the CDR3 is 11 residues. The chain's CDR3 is CSPSTPYGYTF. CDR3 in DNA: TGCAGTCCTAGCACCCCCTATGGCTACACCTTC.

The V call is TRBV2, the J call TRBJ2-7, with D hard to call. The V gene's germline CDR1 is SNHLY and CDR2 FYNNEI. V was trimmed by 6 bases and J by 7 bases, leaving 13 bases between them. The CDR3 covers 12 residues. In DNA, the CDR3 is TGTGCCAGCAGCCACTCCTACAATGAGCAGTACTTC. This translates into CASSHSYNEQYF. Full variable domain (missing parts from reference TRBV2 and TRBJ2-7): EPEVTQTPSHQVTQMGQEVILRCVPISNHLYFYWYRQILGQKVEFLVSFYNNEISEKSEIFDDQFSVERPDGSNFTLKIRSTKLEDSAMYFCASSHSYNEQYFGPGTRLTVT.

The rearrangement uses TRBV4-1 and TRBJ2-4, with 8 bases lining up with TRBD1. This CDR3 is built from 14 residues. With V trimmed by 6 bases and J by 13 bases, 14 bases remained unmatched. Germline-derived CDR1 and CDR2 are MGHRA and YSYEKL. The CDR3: CASRPGQGWHGQYF. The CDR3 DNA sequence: TGCGCCAGCAGACCCGGACAGGGATGGCACGGGCAGTACTTC.

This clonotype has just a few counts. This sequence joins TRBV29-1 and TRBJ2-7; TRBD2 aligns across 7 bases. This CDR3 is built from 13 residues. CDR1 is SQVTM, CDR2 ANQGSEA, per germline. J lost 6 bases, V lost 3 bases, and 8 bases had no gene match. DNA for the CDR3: TGCAGCGTTGAGCTGGCTAGCGGAAGCGAGCAGTACTTC. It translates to CSVELASGSEQYF.

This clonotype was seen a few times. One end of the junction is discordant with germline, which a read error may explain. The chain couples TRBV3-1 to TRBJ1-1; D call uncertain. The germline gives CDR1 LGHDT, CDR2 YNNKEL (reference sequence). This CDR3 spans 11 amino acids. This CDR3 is CASGQAGEAFF. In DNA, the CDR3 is TGTGCCAGCGGCCAAGCCGGTGAAGCTTTCTTT.

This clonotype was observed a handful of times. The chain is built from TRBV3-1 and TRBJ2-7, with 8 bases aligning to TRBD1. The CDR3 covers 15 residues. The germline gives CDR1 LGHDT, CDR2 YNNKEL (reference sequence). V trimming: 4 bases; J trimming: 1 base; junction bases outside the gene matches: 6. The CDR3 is CASSPRDRPSYEQYF. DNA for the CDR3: TGTGCCAGCAGCCCCCGGGACAGGCCTTCCTACGAGCAGTACTTC.

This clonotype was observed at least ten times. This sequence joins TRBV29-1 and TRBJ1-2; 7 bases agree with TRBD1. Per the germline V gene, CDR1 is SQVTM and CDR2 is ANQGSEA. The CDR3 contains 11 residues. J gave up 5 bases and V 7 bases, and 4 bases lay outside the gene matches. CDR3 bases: TGCAGCGGCTCACAGGGGTATGGCTACACCTTC. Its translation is CSGSQGYGYTF.

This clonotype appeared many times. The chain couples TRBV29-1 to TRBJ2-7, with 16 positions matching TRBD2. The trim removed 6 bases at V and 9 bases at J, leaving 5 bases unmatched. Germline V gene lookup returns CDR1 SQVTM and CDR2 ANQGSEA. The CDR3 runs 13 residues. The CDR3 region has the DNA TGCAGCGTGGGACTAGCGGGAGGGCCGGCGCAGTACTTC. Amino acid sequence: CSVGLAGGPAQYF.

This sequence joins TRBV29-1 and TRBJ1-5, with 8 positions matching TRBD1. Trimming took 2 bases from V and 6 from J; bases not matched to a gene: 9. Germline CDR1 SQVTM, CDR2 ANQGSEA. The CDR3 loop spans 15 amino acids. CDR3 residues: CSVEKPGGLVQPQHF. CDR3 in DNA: TGCAGCGTTGAAAAGCCAGGGGGCTTGGTTCAGCCCCAGCATTTT.

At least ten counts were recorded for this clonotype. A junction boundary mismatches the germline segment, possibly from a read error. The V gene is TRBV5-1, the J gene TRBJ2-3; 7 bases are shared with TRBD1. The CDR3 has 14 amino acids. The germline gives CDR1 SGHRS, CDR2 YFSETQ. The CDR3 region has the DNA TGTGCCAGCAGCACCGGGACAGGCACAGATACGCAGTATTTT. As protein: CASSTGTGTDTQYF.

In nucleotides, the CDR3 is TGTGCCAGCAGGACCCTTGACAATGAGCAGTACTTC. Protein product: CASRTLDNEQYF. V and J are TRBV6-2 or TRBV6-3 and TRBJ2-5; D call uncertain. The germline gives CDR1 MNHEY, CDR2 SVGEGT. The V end was cut by 6 bases, the J end by 11 bases, with 16 bases between. CDR3 size: 12 residues.

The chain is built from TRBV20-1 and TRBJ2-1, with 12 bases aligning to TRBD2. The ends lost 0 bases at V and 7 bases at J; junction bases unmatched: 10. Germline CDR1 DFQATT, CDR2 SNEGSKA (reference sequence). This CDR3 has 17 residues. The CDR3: CSARDSTSGRSFNEQFF. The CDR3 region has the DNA TGCAGTGCTAGAGATTCGACTAGCGGGAGATCCTTTAATGAGCAGTTCTTC.

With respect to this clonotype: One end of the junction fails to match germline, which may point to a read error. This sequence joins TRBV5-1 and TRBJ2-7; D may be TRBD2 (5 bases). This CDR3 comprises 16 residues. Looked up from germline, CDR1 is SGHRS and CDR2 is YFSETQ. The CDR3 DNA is TGCACCAGCAGCTTGAGTCTAGGGAGATTCTCCTACGAGCAGTACTTC. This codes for CTSSLSLGRFSYEQYF.

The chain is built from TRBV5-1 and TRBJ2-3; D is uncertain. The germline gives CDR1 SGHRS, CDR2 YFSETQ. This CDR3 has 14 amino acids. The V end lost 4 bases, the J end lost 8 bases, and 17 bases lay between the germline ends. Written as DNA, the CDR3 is TGCGCCAGCAGCAGAGACTCCGACTCGGCTACGCAGTATTTT. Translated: CASSRDSDSATQYF. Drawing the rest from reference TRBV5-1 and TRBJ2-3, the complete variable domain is KAGVTQTPRYLIKTRGQQVTLSCSPISGHRSVSWYQQTPGQGLQFLFEYFSETQRNKGNFPGRFSGRQFSNSRSEMNVSTLELGDSALYLCASSRDSDSATQYFGPGTRLTVL.

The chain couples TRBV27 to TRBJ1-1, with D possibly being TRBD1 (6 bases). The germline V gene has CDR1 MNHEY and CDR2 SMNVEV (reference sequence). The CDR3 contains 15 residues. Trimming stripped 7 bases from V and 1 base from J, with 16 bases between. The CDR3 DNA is TGTGCCAGCAAAAGGGGGGCGAATACGAACACTGAAGCTTTCTTT. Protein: CASKRGANTNTEAFF.

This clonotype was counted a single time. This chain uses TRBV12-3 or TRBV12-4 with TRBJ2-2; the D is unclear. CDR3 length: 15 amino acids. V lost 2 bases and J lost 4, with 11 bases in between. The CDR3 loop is CASSLSRFFTGELFF. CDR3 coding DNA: TGTGCCAGCAGTTTAAGCAGGTTCTTCACCGGGGAGCTGTTTTTT.

The chain's CDR3 is CASNRALGRDEQYF. In DNA, the CDR3 is TGTGCCAGCAACCGGGCTTTAGGGCGCGATGAGCAGTACTTC. This chain joins TRBV13 and TRBJ2-5; unclear D gene. CDR1 is PRHDT, CDR2 FYEKMQ, per germline (reference sequence). The CDR3 spans 14 residues. V lost 7 bases and J 11 bases, leaving 23 bases between the germline ends. The full variable domain, in which reference TRBV13 and TRBJ2-5 provide the parts outside the CDR3, is AAGVIQSPRHLIKEKRETATLKCYPIPRHDTVYWYQQGPGQDPQFLISFYEKMQSDKGSIPDRFSAQQFSDYHSELNMSSLELGDSALYFCASNRALGRDEQYFGPGTRLLVL.